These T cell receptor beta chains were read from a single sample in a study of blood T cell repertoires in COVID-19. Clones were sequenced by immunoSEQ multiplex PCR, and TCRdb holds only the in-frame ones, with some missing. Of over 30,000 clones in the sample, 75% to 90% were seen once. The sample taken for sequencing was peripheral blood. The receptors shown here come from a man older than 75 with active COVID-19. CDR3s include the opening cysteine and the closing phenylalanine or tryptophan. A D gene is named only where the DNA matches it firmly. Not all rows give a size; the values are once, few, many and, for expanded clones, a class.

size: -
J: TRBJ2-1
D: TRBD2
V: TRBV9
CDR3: CASSVGLAGDEQFF
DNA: TGTGCCAGCAGCGTAGGGCTAGCGGGAGATGAGCAGTTCTTC

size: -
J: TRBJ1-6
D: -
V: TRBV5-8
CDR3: CASSLTGYPLHF
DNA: TGTGCCAGCAGCCTAACGGGGTACCCCCTCCACTTT

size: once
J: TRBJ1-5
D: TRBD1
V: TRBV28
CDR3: CASSLPGQGRSNQPQHF
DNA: TGTGCCAGCAGTTTACCCGGACAGGGAAGAAGCAATCAGCCCCAGCATTTT

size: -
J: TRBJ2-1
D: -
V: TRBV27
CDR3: CASNPSKGLNYNEQFF
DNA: TGTGCCAGCAACCCCTCTAAAGGACTGAATTACAATGAGCAGTTCTTC

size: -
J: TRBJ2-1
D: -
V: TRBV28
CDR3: CASSSESPRRATLYNEQFF
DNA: TGTGCCAGCAGTTCCGAGAGCCCTCGACGAGCCACACTATACAATGAGCAGTTCTTC

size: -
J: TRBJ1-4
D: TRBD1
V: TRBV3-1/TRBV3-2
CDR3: CASSQREGTGREKLFF
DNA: TGTGCCAGCAGCCAAAGGGAGGGGACAGGGAGGGAAAAACTGTTTTTT

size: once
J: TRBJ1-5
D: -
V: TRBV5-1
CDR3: CASSLGQPSQPQHF
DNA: TGCGCCAGCAGCTTGGGACAGCCTTCACAGCCCCAGCATTTT

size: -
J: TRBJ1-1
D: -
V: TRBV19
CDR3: CASSISGGLSTEAFF
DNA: TGTGCCAGTAGTATAAGTGGGGGGTTAAGCACTGAAGCTTTCTTT

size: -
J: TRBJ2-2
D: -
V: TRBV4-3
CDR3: CASSQEQAFANTGELFF
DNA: TGCGCCAGCAGCCAAGAGCAGGCATTCGCGAACACCGGGGAGCTGTTTTTT

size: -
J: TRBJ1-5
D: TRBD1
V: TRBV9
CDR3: CASSVDRQGQPQHF
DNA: TGTGCCAGCAGCGTAGATCGACAGGGTCAGCCCCAGCATTTT

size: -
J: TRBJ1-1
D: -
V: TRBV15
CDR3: CATSKGSGTEAFF
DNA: TGTGCCACCAGCAAGGGGTCTGGCACTGAAGCTTTCTTT

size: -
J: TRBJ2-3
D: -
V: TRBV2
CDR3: CASSVRPLGTDTQYF
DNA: TGTGCCAGCAGTGTACGACCGCTCGGGACAGATACGCAGTATTTT

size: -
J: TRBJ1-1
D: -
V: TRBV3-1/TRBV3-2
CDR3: CASSQSKTNTEAFF
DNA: TGTGCCAGCAGCCAAAGCAAGACAAACACTGAAGCTTTCTTT

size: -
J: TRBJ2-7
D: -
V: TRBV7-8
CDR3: CASSLVQGTYLEQYF
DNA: TGTGCCAGCAGCTTAGTGCAGGGGACCTATCTAGAGCAGTACTTC

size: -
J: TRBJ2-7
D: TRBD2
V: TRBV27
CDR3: CASSLGTSGTYEQYF
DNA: TGTGCCAGCAGTTTAGGGACTAGCGGCACCTACGAGCAGTACTTC

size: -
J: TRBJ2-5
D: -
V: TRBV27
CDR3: CASSLFTAGRPPETQYF
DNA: TGTGCCAGCAGTTTATTTACGGCGGGACGGCCCCCAGAGACCCAGTACTTC

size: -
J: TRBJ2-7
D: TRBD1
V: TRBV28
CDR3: CASSSGQGGSYEQYF
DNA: TGTGCCAGCAGTTCGGGACAGGGGGGCTCCTACGAGCAGTACTTC